This entry lists 23 T cell receptor beta chains sequenced from one sample in a study of shared clonotypes between healthy human individuals. Some clones are missing from TCRdb's copy, which holds only in-frame ones; the method was immunoSEQ multiplex PCR. The table records about 1 million clones, approximately 68% of them present only once. Sample: memory CD4+ T cells sorted from blood. Sample subset: CD45RA-negative fraction. The source is a man aged 18 to 30 in good health.

V is TRBV28 and J is TRBJ1-2; no firm D call. Germline CDR1 and CDR2: MDHEN and SYDVKM. CDR3 length equals 11 residues. V gave up 4 bases and J gave up 8 bases, with 8 bases separating them. CDR3 DNA sequence: TGTGCCAGCAGTTCGTCCGTCGGCTACACCTTC. Its translation: CASSSSVGYTF.

V usage is TRBV12-1 and J usage is TRBJ1-2. TRBV12-1 corresponds to a pseudogene. The CDR3 has 15 residues. CDR3 loop: CASSPRPEANYGYTF. The CDR3 nucleotides read TGTGCCAGCAGCCCCCGGCCCGAAGCTAACTATGGCTACACCTTC.

The chain carries TRBV2 and TRBJ2-1; TRBD2 aligns across 7 bases. With V trimmed by 4 bases and J by 3 bases, 3 bases remained unmatched. The CDR3 is made up of 14 amino acids. Germline CDR1 and CDR2: SNHLY and FYNNEI. The CDR3 here is CASSVGGIYNEQFF. CDR3 in DNA: TGTGCCAGCAGTGTGGGAGGGATCTACAATGAGCAGTTCTTC.

The chain couples TRBV9 to TRBJ2-7; possibly TRBD1 for D (6 bases). This CDR3 has 15 residues. Germline loops: CDR1 SGDLS, CDR2 YYNGEE. Trimming shortened V by 4 bases and J by 3 bases, and 17 bases separated the two germline ends. CDR3 loop: CASSQAPGQIYEQYF. Here the CDR3 DNA reads TGTGCCAGCAGCCAGGCACCGGGACAAATCTACGAGCAGTACTTC. Full variable domain (remainder filled in from reference TRBV9 and TRBJ2-7): DSGVTQTPKHLITATGQRVTLRCSPRSGDLSVYWYQQSLDQGLQFLIQYYNGEERAKGNILERFSAQQFPDLHSELNLSSLELGDSALYFCASSQAPGQIYEQYFGPGTRLTVT.

This clone was seen a handful of times. The rearrangement links TRBV10-2 to TRBJ1-1, with a possible D match to TRBD1 (5 bases). The CDR3 spans 11 residues. CDR1 WSHSY and CDR2 SAAADI come from the germline V gene. V dropped 10 bases and J dropped 7 bases, with 13 bases sitting between them. The CDR3 region is CAISKGNEAFF. Written as DNA, the CDR3 is TGCGCCATCTCCAAGGGGAATGAAGCTTTCTTT.

This clone has more than one count but fewer than ten. The V and J genes are TRBV7-6 and TRBJ2-5; 8 bases are shared with TRBD2. In germline, CDR1 is SGHVS, CDR2 FNYEAQ. This CDR3 is built from 20 residues. Trimming at V came to 4 bases and at J to 1 base, leaving 20 bases not matched to a gene. The CDR3 region has the DNA TGTGCCAGCAGCTCCCCAACCTTTGACAGCGGGAGATTAACCCAAGAGACCCAGTACTTC. Translation: CASSSPTFDSGRLTQETQYF.

V gene TRBV9 combines with J gene TRBJ2-6; no clear D. In germline, CDR1 is SGDLS, CDR2 YYNGEE. This CDR3 region has 14 residues. V was pared by 3 bases and J by 0 bases, with 4 bases between. DNA for the CDR3: TGTGCCAGCAGCGACCCCTCTGGGGCCAACGTCCTGACTTTC. As protein: CASSDPSGANVLTF.

The sample holds a few counts of this clone. The J gene is TRBJ2-2, the V gene TRBV29-1; D is ambiguous. Germline lookup yields CDR1 SQVTM and CDR2 ANQGSEA. The CDR3 length is 10 residues. CDR3 in amino acids: CTSWAGELFF. The CDR3, as DNA: TGCACCTCTTGGGCCGGGGAGCTGTTTTTT.

The genes are TRBV28 and TRBJ1-1, with a weak D call TRBD1 (6 bases). This CDR3 is 13 amino acids long. The germline CDR1 and CDR2 sequences are MDHEN and SYDVKM. V gave up 6 bases and J gave up 6 bases, with 14 bases separating them. CDR3 loop: CASSAGAWAEAFF. CDR3 bases: TGTGCCAGCAGCGCAGGGGCATGGGCTGAAGCTTTCTTT.

The chain couples TRBV7-2 to TRBJ1-3; no definite D call. Germline CDR1 is SGHTA and CDR2 is FQGNSA. The CDR3 is 15 residues long. The V and J ends lost 1 base and 0 bases respectively, with 7 bases between them. Written as DNA, the CDR3 is TGTGCCAGCAGCTTAGTTTCAAACTCTGGAAACACCATATATTTT. This translates into CASSLVSNSGNTIYF.

The genes are TRBV30 and TRBJ2-7, with 10 bases aligning to TRBD1. V lost 2 bases and J lost 10; bases outside the gene matches: 8. Germline V gives CDR1 GTSNPN, CDR2 SVGIG (reference sequence). CDR3 length: 13 residues. DNA of the CDR3: TGTGCCTGGAGTATTCAGGACAGGGGGTCACAGTACTTC. This encodes CAWSIQDRGSQYF.

This chain uses TRBV6-6 with TRBJ2-7, with D possibly being TRBD1 or TRBD2 (5 bases each). Germline V gives CDR1 MNHNY, CDR2 SVGAGI (reference sequence). CDR3 length: 16 residues. V was shortened by 2 bases and J by 2 bases, with 16 bases between the two germline ends. Here the CDR3 reads CASSYVEGLATYEQYF. CDR3 in DNA: TGTGCCAGCAGTTACGTCGAGGGGCTAGCAACCTACGAGCAGTACTTC.

The chain has TRBV6-1 and TRBJ2-7; tentative D call: TRBD1 (6 bases). Germline CDR1 MNHNS, CDR2 SASEGT. Trimming took 10 bases from V and 3 from J, leaving 19 bases between them. This CDR3 has 14 residues. CDR3 sequence (DNA): TGTGCCACTTCTGGATGGACAGCATACTACGAGCAGTACTTC. Protein: CATSGWTAYYEQYF.

The chain links TRBV11-2 to TRBJ2-7, with TRBD2 identical over 7 bases. J lost 9 bases, V lost 4 bases, and 15 bases had no gene match. CDR1 SGHAT and CDR2 FQNNGV come from the germline V gene. The CDR3 loop spans 15 amino acids. Here the CDR3 DNA reads TGTGCCAGCAGCTCAGCGGGAACAGTAGTCGGTTGGCAGTACTTC. Translating gives CASSSAGTVVGWQYF. The full variable domain, its missing parts supplied by reference TRBV11-2 and TRBJ2-7, is EAGVAQSPRYKIIEKRQSVAFWCNPISGHATLYWYQQILGQGPKLLIQFQNNGVVDDSQLPKDRFSAERLKGVDSTLKIQPAKLEDSAVYLCASSSAGTVVGWQYFGPGTRLTVT.

Regarding this clone: Other nucleotide sequences in the sample specify the same CDR3. The chain has TRBV30 and TRBJ1-3, with TRBD1 matching 10 bases. The CDR3 is made up of 13 amino acids. With 5 bases clipped from V and 4 bases from J, the junction kept 2 bases outside the gene matches. CDR1 and CDR2 from the germline V gene are GTSNPN and SVGIG (reference sequence). CDR3 nucleotides: TGTGCCTGGGACAGGGGGCTAGGAAACACCATATATTTT. Translation: CAWDRGLGNTIYF. The variable domain in full, with the rest retrieved from reference TRBV30 and TRBJ1-3, is SQTIHQWPATLVQPVGSPLSLECTVEGTSNPNLYWYRQAAGRGLQLLFYSVGIGQISSEVPQNLSASRPQDRQFILSSKKLLLSDSGFYLCAWDRGLGNTIYFGEGSWLTVV.

About this clone: The sample holds other DNA sequences that translate to the same CDR3. The rearrangement links TRBV27 to TRBJ2-5, with 8 bases that match TRBD1. V trimming: 4 bases; J trimming: 1 base; junction bases outside the gene matches: 2. CDR1 is MNHEY, CDR2 SMNVEV, per germline (reference sequence). The CDR3 loop spans 14 amino acids. In DNA, the CDR3 is TGTGCCAGCAGTTGGACAGGGCCCCAAGAGACCCAGTACTTC. This translates into CASSWTGPQETQYF.

About this clone itself: Distinct nucleotide sequences in the sample also encode this CDR3. This rearrangement joins TRBV10-3 to TRBJ2-5; TRBD1 is a possible D gene (6 bases). Germline CDR1 ENHRY, CDR2 SYGVKD. V lost 8 bases, J lost 3 bases, and 10 bases lay in between. This CDR3 is 12 amino acids long. DNA for the CDR3: TGTGCCATCTCTGGGGGCGAAGAGACCCAGTACTTC. This gives the protein CAISGGEETQYF.

This clone was seen at least ten times. This sequence joins TRBV28 and TRBJ1-2; the match to TRBD1 covers 8 bases. After removal of 6 bases from V and 5 bases from J, the junction contained 11 bases not matched to a gene. Per germline, CDR1 MDHEN and CDR2 SYDVKM. The CDR3 length is 15 residues. The CDR3 here is CASRMAGQGDYGYTF. The CDR3 bases are TGTGCCAGCAGAATGGCTGGACAGGGTGATTATGGCTACACCTTC.

This rearrangement joins TRBV5-4 to TRBJ2-3, with D perhaps TRBD2 (6 bases). Germline loops: CDR1 SGHNT, CDR2 YYREEE (reference sequence). The CDR3 contains 18 residues. V was clipped by 0 bases and J by 0 bases, with 17 bases between them. The CDR3 loop reads CASSLGASVFSSTDTQYF. In DNA form, the CDR3 reads TGTGCCAGCAGCTTGGGGGCTAGCGTATTCTCTAGCACAGATACGCAGTATTTT.

This clone was seen a handful of times. The sample has other DNA sequences that encode this CDR3 too. V usage is TRBV28 and J usage is TRBJ1-2, with D unclear. Per the germline V gene, CDR1 is MDHEN and CDR2 is SYDVKM. Trimming removed 3 bases at V and 4 bases at J, with 6 bases between. The CDR3 loop spans 12 amino acids. The CDR3 spells CASSLAGYGYTF. The CDR3 region has the DNA TGTGCCAGCAGTTTGGCCGGCTATGGCTACACCTTC.

The chain uses TRBV11-2 and TRBJ1-5, with 11 bases matching TRBD1. Germline CDR1 and CDR2: SGHAT and FQNNGV. V shed 5 bases and J 8 bases; nucleotides not matched to a gene: 5. The CDR3 extends over 14 amino acids. The DNA of the CDR3 is TGTGCCAGCAGCCGGACAGGGGGCAAGGAGCCCCAGCATTTT. Translation gives CASSRTGGKEPQHF.

The J gene is TRBJ1-1, the V gene TRBV18; TRBD1 is a possible D gene (5 bases). Germline V gives CDR1 KGHSH, CDR2 LQKENI. The CDR3 extends over 15 amino acids. Trimming pared 5 bases from V and 1 base from J, leaving 14 bases between. CDR3 region: CASSAHGGENTEAFF. The DNA for the CDR3 is TGTGCCAGCTCAGCCCACGGGGGGGAGAACACTGAAGCTTTCTTT.

In regard to this clone: A read error may account for a junction end that differs from germline. This rearrangement joins TRBV29-1 to TRBJ1-1, with a tentative D call TRBD1 (6 bases). Germline values: CDR1 SQVTM, CDR2 ANQGSEA. The length of the CDR3 is 11 residues. The DNA of the CDR3 is TGCAGCGGATCAGGGGCCACTGAAGCTCTCTTT. This codes for CSGSGATEALF. Combining the CDR3 with reference TRBV29-1 and TRBJ1-1 gives the whole variable domain SAVISQKPSRDICQRGTSLTIQCQVDSQVTMMFWYRQQPGQSLTLIATANQGSEATYESGFVIDKFPISRPNLTFSTLTVSNMSPEDSSIYLCSGSGATEALFGQGTRLTVV.